This T cell receptor beta chain comes out of a study of technical replicates of blood from a few donors. The CDR3 consists of 17 residues. Trimming removed 0 bases from V and 7 bases from J, with 18 bases in between. The V gene's germline CDR1 is LGHNA and CDR2 YSLEER. Assay: immunoSEQ multiplex PCR; the TCRdb copy retains only in-frame clones and omits some. Of 55,000 to 75,000 clones in the sample, 91% were seen once. Specimen: PBMCs. This chain connects TRBV4-3 to TRBJ2-2, with D possibly TRBD2 on 7 matching bases. The sequence was obtained from a human donor in good health. Some clones in this sample may be carry-over from other donors' samples. The CDR3 reads CASSQDSYRGAYGELFF. The CDR3 nucleotides read TGCGCCAGCAGCCAAGATAGTTATCGGGGGGCCTACGGGGAGCTGTTTTTT.